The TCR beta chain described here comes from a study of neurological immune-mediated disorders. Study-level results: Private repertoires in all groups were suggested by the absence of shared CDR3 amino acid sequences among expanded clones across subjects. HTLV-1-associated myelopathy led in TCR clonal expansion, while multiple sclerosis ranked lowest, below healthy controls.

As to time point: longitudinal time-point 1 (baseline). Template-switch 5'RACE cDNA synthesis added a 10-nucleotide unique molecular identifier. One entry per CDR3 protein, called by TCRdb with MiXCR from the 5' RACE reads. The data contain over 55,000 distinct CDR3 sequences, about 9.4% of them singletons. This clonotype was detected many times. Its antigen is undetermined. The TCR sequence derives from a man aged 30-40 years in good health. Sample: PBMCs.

Written as DNA, the CDR3 is TGTGCCAGCAGTTTCCTTACCACGACAGGAGGGACTAGCGGGAGCATTTACGAGCAGTACTTC. This gives the protein CASSFLTTTGGTSGSIYEQYF. V gene TRBV27 combines with J gene TRBJ2-7, with TRBD2 identical over 14 bases. There are 21 residues in the CDR3. CDR1 is MNHEY and CDR2 is SMNVEV in the germline V gene (reference sequence). V shed 3 bases and J 4 bases; nucleotides not matched to a gene: 20.